The rows below give T cell receptor beta chains drawn from one sample of a study of blood T cell repertoires in COVID-19. The protocol was immunoSEQ multiplex PCR, while the TCRdb copy is restricted to in-frame clones and leaves out a portion. Of nearly 90,000 clones in the sample, around 89% were seen once. Sequenced input: peripheral blood. These receptors came from a man aged 60 to 69 with acute or convalescent COVID-19. The CDR3 runs from the conserved cysteine through the conserved F or W. D genes are given only for firm matches. Size is stated for part of the rows, as once, few or many counts, or as a class when the clone is expanded.

V gene: TRBV29-1; J gene: TRBJ1-1; D gene: NA; clone size: NA; CDR3 DNA: TGCAGCGTTGATAATTTCAGTACTGAAGCTTTCTTT; CDR3 protein: CSVDNFSTEAFF
V gene: TRBV10-1; J gene: TRBJ1-5; D gene: NA; clone size: NA; CDR3 DNA: TGCGCCAGCAGTGAGTCCGCAGGGCCTATCGGTTGGTCCCAGCATTTT; CDR3 protein: CASSESAGPIGWSQHF
V gene: TRBV5-6; J gene: TRBJ1-3; D gene: NA; clone size: NA; CDR3 DNA: TGTGCCAGCAGCTTTCTTGGCAGGGAGGAGAACACCATATATTTT; CDR3 protein: CASSFLGREENTIYF
V gene: TRBV19; J gene: TRBJ1-5; D gene: TRBD1; clone size: NA; CDR3 DNA: TGTGCCAGTAGTACCGGGACAGGGAACCAGCCCCAGCATTTT; CDR3 protein: CASSTGTGNQPQHF
V gene: TRBV12-3/TRBV12-4; J gene: TRBJ1-1; D gene: TRBD1; clone size: once; CDR3 DNA: TGTGCCAGCCAAGACAGGGGGTTAACTGAAGCTTTCTTT; CDR3 protein: CASQDRGLTEAFF
V gene: TRBV5-1; J gene: TRBJ1-6; D gene: NA; clone size: NA; CDR3 DNA: TGCGCCAGCAGGCAGAATAATTCACCCCTCCACTTT; CDR3 protein: CASRQNNSPLHF
V gene: TRBV12-3/TRBV12-4; J gene: TRBJ1-2; D gene: NA; clone size: few; CDR3 DNA: TGTGCCAGCAGTCCGGGGTCGGAAAGGTACACCTTC; CDR3 protein: CASSPGSERYTF
V gene: TRBV10-3; J gene: TRBJ2-3; D gene: TRBD2; clone size: NA; CDR3 DNA: TGTGCCATCAGGGGGACTAGCGGGAGGGCAGATACGCAGTATTTT; CDR3 protein: CAIRGTSGRADTQYF
V gene: TRBV28; J gene: TRBJ2-7; D gene: NA; clone size: NA; CDR3 DNA: TGTGCCAGCAGTTTATACGTGCCTAGCAGGGGCTCCTACGAGCAGTACTTC; CDR3 protein: CASSLYVPSRGSYEQYF
V gene: TRBV5-1; J gene: TRBJ2-5; D gene: TRBD2; clone size: NA; CDR3 DNA: TGCGCCAGCAGCTTCTTTCTGCCCGGGACTAGCGGGAGGGCCAGACAAGAGACCCAGTACTTC; CDR3 protein: CASSFFLPGTSGRARQETQYF
V gene: TRBV14; J gene: TRBJ1-1; D gene: NA; clone size: NA; CDR3 DNA: TGTGCCAGCAGCCAAGCGAGCGGTTCGAACACTGAAGCTTTCTTT; CDR3 protein: CASSQASGSNTEAFF
V gene: TRBV24-1; J gene: TRBJ1-1; D gene: NA; clone size: NA; CDR3 DNA: TGTGCCACCAGTGATGCACCTGGGACTGGAGCTTTCTTT; CDR3 protein: CATSDAPGTGAFF
V gene: TRBV12-5; J gene: TRBJ2-1; D gene: TRBD1; clone size: NA; CDR3 DNA: TGTGCTAGTGGTTTGGTTAGGACAGGGAGATACAATGAGCAGTTCTTC; CDR3 protein: CASGLVRTGRYNEQFF
V gene: TRBV7-3; J gene: TRBJ2-7; D gene: NA; clone size: NA; CDR3 DNA: TGTGCCAGCAGCTTAGGCAGGGCCTACGAGCAGTACTTC; CDR3 protein: CASSLGRAYEQYF
V gene: TRBV5-1; J gene: TRBJ2-5; D gene: NA; clone size: NA; CDR3 DNA: TGCGCCAGCAGCTCCGCCTCGGGACTTGGGGAGACCCAGTACTTC; CDR3 protein: CASSSASGLGETQYF
V gene: TRBV7-9; J gene: TRBJ2-1; D gene: NA; clone size: NA; CDR3 DNA: TGTGCCAGCAGCCCTACTACACCAACCTACAATGAGCAGTTCTTC; CDR3 protein: CASSPTTPTYNEQFF
V gene: TRBV27; J gene: TRBJ2-1; D gene: TRBD2; clone size: NA; CDR3 DNA: TGTGCCAGCAGTCGGGGGACTAGCGGGAGTTTTAATGAGCAGTTCTTC; CDR3 protein: CASSRGTSGSFNEQFF
V gene: TRBV11-2; J gene: TRBJ1-3; D gene: NA; clone size: NA; CDR3 DNA: TGTGCCAGCAGCTTAGAGGCGGGGGCCAGAAACACCATATATTTT; CDR3 protein: CASSLEAGARNTIYF
V gene: TRBV6-5; J gene: TRBJ2-1; D gene: NA; clone size: NA; CDR3 DNA: TGTGCCAGCACCCGAACTTCAACCTACAATGAGCAGTTCTTC; CDR3 protein: CASTRTSTYNEQFF
V gene: TRBV27; J gene: TRBJ2-6; D gene: TRBD1; clone size: NA; CDR3 DNA: TGTGCCAGCAGTTCCTGGGAGACAGGGACACCCGGGGCCAACGTCCTGACTTTC; CDR3 protein: CASSSWETGTPGANVLTF
V gene: TRBV6-5; J gene: TRBJ2-3; D gene: TRBD1; clone size: NA; CDR3 DNA: TGTGCCAGCAGTTACTCTGAGACAGGGCTCACAAATACGCAGTATTTT; CDR3 protein: CASSYSETGLTNTQYF
V gene: TRBV6-5; J gene: TRBJ1-2; D gene: TRBD1; clone size: NA; CDR3 DNA: TGTGCCAGCACGCTGACAGGGGAGTTTGGCTACACCTTC; CDR3 protein: CASTLTGEFGYTF
V gene: TRBV28; J gene: TRBJ1-2; D gene: NA; clone size: NA; CDR3 DNA: TGTGCCAGCAGTCCATATACAGGCGGCAGTTATGGCTACACCTTC; CDR3 protein: CASSPYTGGSYGYTF
V gene: TRBV14; J gene: TRBJ2-7; D gene: TRBD1; clone size: NA; CDR3 DNA: TGTGCCAGCAGCCAAGATCGGACAGGGCCCTACTTC; CDR3 protein: CASSQDRTGPYF
V gene: TRBV6-5; J gene: TRBJ1-5; D gene: NA; clone size: NA; CDR3 DNA: TGTGCCAGCAGTTCCGGGAACAATCAGCCCCAGCATTTT; CDR3 protein: CASSSGNNQPQHF
V gene: TRBV7-9; J gene: TRBJ1-6; D gene: NA; clone size: NA; CDR3 DNA: TGTGCCAGCAGCTCACCTGGAGGCCCTTCACCCCTCCACTTT; CDR3 protein: CASSSPGGPSPLHF
V gene: TRBV20-1; J gene: TRBJ2-7; D gene: NA; clone size: NA; CDR3 DNA: TGCAGTGCTACCTGGGGAGGCGAGCAGTACTTC; CDR3 protein: CSATWGGEQYF
V gene: TRBV9; J gene: TRBJ2-1; D gene: TRBD2; clone size: NA; CDR3 DNA: TGTGCCAGCTCCGAGCTAGCGGGGGACTACAATGAGCAGTTCTTC; CDR3 protein: CASSELAGDYNEQFF
V gene: TRBV9; J gene: TRBJ1-1; D gene: NA; clone size: NA; CDR3 DNA: TGTGCCAGCAGCGTAGTCCCAGTGAACACTGAAGCTTTCTTT; CDR3 protein: CASSVVPVNTEAFF
V gene: TRBV30; J gene: TRBJ2-3; D gene: NA; clone size: NA; CDR3 DNA: TGTGCCTGGAACAGGGGCACAGATACGCAGTATTTT; CDR3 protein: CAWNRGTDTQYF
V gene: TRBV19; J gene: TRBJ1-5; D gene: NA; clone size: NA; CDR3 DNA: TGTGCCAGTAGTTTCATAGAGAGCAATCAGCCCCAGCATTTT; CDR3 protein: CASSFIESNQPQHF
V gene: TRBV28; J gene: TRBJ1-2; D gene: NA; clone size: NA; CDR3 DNA: TGTGCCAGCAGCTCAGGGATTGACTATGGCTACACCTTC; CDR3 protein: CASSSGIDYGYTF
V gene: TRBV19; J gene: TRBJ1-3; D gene: NA; clone size: few; CDR3 DNA: TGTGCCAGTACTCTCTTGGGCTTTCAGGCCGGAAACACCATATATTTT; CDR3 protein: CASTLLGFQAGNTIYF